This T cell receptor beta chain was profiled in a study of cytomegalovirus exposure and HLA in healthy donors. The donors gave bone marrow, and they were healthy. PCR primers comprised 60 Vbeta and 13 Jbeta primers. Generated by immunoSEQ multiplex PCR, the TCRdb table keeps only in-frame clones and is missing some. The repertoire includes roughly 120,000 clones, just under 75% of them detected once, and about 4.4% sits in the top ten. CDR3 length: 14 amino acids. Germline-derived CDR1 and CDR2 are GTSNPN and SVGIG (reference sequence). V lost 2 bases and J lost 0, with 10 bases in between. Sequenced material: PBMCs. The rearrangement joins TRBV30 to TRBJ1-1; D remains unclear. This clonotype was obtained from a man aged 55 to 70 in good health and CMV-seropositive. CDR3 protein: CAWSFGQVNTEAFF. DNA for the CDR3: TGTGCCTGGAGTTTCGGCCAGGTGAACACTGAAGCTTTCTTT.